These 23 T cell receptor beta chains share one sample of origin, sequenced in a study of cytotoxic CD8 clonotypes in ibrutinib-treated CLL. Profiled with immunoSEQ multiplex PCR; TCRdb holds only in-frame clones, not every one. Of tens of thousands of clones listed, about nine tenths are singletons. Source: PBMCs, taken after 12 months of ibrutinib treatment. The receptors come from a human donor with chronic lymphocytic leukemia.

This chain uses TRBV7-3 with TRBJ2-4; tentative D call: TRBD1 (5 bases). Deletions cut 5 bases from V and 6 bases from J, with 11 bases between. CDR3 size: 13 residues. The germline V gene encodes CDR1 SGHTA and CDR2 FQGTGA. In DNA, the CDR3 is TGTGCCAGCAGCGCCGGTAGGGGAAACATTCAGTACTTC. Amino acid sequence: CASSAGRGNIQYF.

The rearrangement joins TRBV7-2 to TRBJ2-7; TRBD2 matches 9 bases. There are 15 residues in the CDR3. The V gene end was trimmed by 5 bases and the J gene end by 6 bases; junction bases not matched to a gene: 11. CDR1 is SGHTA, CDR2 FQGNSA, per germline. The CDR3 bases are TGTGCCAGCAGCGTTAGCGGGAGTCAGAAACTCGAGCAGTACTTC. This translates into CASSVSGSQKLEQYF.

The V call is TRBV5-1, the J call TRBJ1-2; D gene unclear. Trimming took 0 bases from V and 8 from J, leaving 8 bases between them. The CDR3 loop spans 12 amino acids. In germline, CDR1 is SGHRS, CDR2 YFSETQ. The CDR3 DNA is TGCGCCAGCAGCTTGGCCCCGACGGGCTACACCTTC. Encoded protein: CASSLAPTGYTF.

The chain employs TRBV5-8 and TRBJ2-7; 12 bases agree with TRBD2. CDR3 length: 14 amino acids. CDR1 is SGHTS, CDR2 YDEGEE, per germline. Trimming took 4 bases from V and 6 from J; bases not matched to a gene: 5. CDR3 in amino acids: CASSRTSGASEQYF. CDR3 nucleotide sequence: TGTGCCAGCAGCAGGACTAGCGGGGCGTCCGAGCAGTACTTC.

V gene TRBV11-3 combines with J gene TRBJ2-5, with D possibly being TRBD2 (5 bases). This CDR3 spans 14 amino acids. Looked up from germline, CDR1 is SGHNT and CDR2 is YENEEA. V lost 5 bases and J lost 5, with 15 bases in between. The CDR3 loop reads CASSEVSVQETQYF. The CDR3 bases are TGTGCCAGCAGCGAGGTTAGCGTTCAGGAGACCCAGTACTTC.

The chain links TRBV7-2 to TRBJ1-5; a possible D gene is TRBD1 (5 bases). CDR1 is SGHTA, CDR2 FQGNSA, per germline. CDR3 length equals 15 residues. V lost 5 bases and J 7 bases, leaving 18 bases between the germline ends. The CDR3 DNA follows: TGTGCCAGCAGCCAAACCGAGCAGGGAGGGCAGCCCCAGCATTTT. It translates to CASSQTEQGGQPQHF.

CDR3 sequence: CATSDPTGGSNYGYTF. The CDR3 bases are TGTGCCACCAGCGACCCGACAGGGGGATCTAACTATGGCTACACCTTC. The chain joins TRBV15 to TRBJ1-2; 9 bases match TRBD1. The junction had 7 bases not matched to a gene; V was cut back by 5 bases and J by 0 bases. CDR1 is LNHNV, CDR2 YYDKDF, per germline (reference sequence). This CDR3 spans 16 amino acids.

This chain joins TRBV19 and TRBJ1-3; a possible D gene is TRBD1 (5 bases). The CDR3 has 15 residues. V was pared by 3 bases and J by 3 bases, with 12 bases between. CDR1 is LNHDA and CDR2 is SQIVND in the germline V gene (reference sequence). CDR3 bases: TGTGCCAGTAGTATCTCCGGGACGGATGGAAACACCATATATTTT. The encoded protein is CASSISGTDGNTIYF.

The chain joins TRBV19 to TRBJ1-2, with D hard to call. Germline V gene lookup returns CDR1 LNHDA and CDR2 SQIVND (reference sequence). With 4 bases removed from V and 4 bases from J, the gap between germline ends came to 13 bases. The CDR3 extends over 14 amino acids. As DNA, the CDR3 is TGTGCCAGTAGTAACCTGCGGCCCCCCTATGGCTACACCTTC. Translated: CASSNLRPPYGYTF.

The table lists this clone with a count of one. In DNA, the CDR3 is TGCGCCAGCAGTGAGTCTCTCAATCACACCGGGGAGCTGTTTTTT. This codes for CASSESLNHTGELFF. The V gene is TRBV10-1, the J gene TRBJ2-2; no clear D. The CDR3 spans 15 residues. V gave up 0 bases and J gave up 3 bases, with 8 bases separating them. Germline V gives CDR1 WNHNN, CDR2 SYGVQD (reference sequence).

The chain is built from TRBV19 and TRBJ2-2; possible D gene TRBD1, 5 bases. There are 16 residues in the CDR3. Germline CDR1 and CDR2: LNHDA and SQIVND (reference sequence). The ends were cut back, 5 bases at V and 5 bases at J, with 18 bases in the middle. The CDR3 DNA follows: TGTGCCAGTAGTCAGGGCCGGGCCGTCGTGACCGGGGAGCTGTTTTTT. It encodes CASSQGRAVVTGELFF.

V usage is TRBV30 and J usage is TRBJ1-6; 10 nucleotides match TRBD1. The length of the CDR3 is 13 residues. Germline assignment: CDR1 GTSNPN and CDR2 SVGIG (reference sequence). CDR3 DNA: TGTGCAGCCGACAGGGGGCTTGGCTCACCCCTCCACTTT. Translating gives CAADRGLGSPLHF.

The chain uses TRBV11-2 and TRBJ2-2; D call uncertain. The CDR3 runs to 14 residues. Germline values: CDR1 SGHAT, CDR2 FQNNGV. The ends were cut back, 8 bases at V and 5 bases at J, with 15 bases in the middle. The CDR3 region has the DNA TGTGCCAGCCGAGCCAGTCTATCAACCGGGGAGCTGTTTTTT. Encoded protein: CASRASLSTGELFF. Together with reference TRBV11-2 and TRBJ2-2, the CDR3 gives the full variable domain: EAGVAQSPRYKIIEKRQSVAFWCNPISGHATLYWYQQILGQGPKLLIQFQNNGVVDDSQLPKDRFSAERLKGVDSTLKIQPAKLEDSAVYLCASRASLSTGELFFGEGSRLTVL.

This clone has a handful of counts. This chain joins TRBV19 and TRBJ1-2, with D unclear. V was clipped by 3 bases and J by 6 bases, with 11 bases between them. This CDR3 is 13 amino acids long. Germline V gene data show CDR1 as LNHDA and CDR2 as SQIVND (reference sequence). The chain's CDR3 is CASSIYILDGYTF. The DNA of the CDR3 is TGTGCCAGTAGTATCTACATCCTAGATGGCTACACCTTC.

The CDR3 DNA sequence: TGTGCCAGTAGTCCAACAGGGTCCGATCCCTACGAGCAGTACTTC. Translating it yields CASSPTGSDPYEQYF. V and J are TRBV19 and TRBJ2-7; maybe TRBD1 (6 bases). Germline CDR1 is LNHDA and CDR2 is SQIVND (reference sequence). The CDR3 consists of 15 residues. The V end lost 5 bases, the J end lost 2 bases, and 16 bases lay between the germline ends.

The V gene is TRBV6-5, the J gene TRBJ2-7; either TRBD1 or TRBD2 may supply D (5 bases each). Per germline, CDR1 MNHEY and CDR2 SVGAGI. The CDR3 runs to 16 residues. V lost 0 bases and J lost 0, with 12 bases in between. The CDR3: CASSYSGTGSSYEQYF. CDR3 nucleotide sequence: TGTGCCAGCAGTTACTCGGGGACGGGGAGCTCCTACGAGCAGTACTTC.

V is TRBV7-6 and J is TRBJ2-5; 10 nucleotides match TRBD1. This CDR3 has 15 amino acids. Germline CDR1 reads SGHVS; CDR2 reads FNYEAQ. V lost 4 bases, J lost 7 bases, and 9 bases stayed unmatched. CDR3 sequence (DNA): TGTGCCAGCAGCTCCCCCGGACAGGGGGGTGGGACCCAGTACTTC. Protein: CASSSPGQGGGTQYF.

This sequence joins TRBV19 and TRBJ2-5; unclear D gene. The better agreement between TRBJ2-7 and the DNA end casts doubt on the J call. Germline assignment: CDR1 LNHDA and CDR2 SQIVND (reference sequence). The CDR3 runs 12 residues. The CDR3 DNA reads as TGTGCCAGTAGTATCTTGGGTTACGAGCAGTACTTC. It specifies CASSILGYEQYF.

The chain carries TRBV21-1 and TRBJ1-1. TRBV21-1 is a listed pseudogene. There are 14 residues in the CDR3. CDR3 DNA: TGTGCCAGCCGGGTGAGGGGACGGAACACTGAAGCTTTCTTT. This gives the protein CASRVRGRNTEAFF.

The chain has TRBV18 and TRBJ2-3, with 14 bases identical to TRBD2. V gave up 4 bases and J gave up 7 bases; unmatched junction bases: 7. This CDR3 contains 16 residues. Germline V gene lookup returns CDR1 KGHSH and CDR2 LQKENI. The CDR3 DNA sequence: TGTGCCAGCTCACGGACCGGGACTAGCGGGAGCCATACGCAGTATTTT. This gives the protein CASSRTGTSGSHTQYF.

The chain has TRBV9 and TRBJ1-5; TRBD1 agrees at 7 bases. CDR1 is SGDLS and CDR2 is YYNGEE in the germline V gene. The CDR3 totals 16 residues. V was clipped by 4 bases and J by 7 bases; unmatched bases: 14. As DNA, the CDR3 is TGTGCCAGCAGCCGCCCCAAGGGGACAGCGGCCCAGCCCCAGCATTTT. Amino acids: CASSRPKGTAAQPQHF.

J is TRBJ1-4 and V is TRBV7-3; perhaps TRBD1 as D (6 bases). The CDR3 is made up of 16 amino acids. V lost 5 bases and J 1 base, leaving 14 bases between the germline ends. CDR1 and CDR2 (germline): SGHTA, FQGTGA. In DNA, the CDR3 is TGTGCCAGCAGCGCGACGGGGGCAGGAACTAATGAAAAACTGTTTTTT. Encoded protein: CASSATGAGTNEKLFF.

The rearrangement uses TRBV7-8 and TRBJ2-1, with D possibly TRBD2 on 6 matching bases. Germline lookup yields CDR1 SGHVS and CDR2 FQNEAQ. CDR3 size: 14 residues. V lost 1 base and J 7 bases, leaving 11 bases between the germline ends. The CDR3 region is CASSLVWAGNEQFF. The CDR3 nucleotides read TGTGCCAGCAGCTTAGTTTGGGCGGGGAATGAGCAGTTCTTC. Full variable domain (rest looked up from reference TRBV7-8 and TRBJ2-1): GAGVSQSPRYKVAKRGQDVALRCDPISGHVSLFWYQQALGQGPEFLTYFQNEAQLDKSGLPSDRFFAERPEGSVSTLKIQRTQQEDSAVYLCASSLVWAGNEQFFGPGTRLTVL.